This paragraph covers one TCR beta chain sequence. Its antigen is as yet unknown. Amplification targeted the TCR beta CDR3 regions, with RNA transcripts as the source material. The first-round RT-PCR employed HTBI primers together with the Qiagen OneStep RT-PCR kit. A multiplex PCR was then performed as the second round. One entry per CDR3 protein results from TCRdb running MiXCR on the multiplex PCR reads. The table includes fewer than 650,000 distinct CDR3 sequences, over 20% detected once. The data originate from a study of Graves' ophthalmopathy and Graves' hyperthyroidism. The study, taken as a whole, reports: Ophthalmopathy could be told apart from stable hyperthyroidism by a 13-signature model (87.88% sensitivity, approximately 81% specificity).

The V and J ends lost 6 bases and 1 base respectively, with 10 bases between them. This CDR3 is built from 13 residues. The evidence that diagnosis relied on was clinical symptoms, serum thyroxine, TRAb, thyroid ultrasound and orbital computed tomography. The chain carries TRBV12-3 or TRBV12-4 and TRBJ2-7, with D unclear. Sample: peripheral blood. This sequence was found in a woman aged 18 to 35 with stable Graves' hyperthyroidism. Some clones in this sample may be carry-over from other donors' samples. This CDR3 is CASSGSQSYEQYF. In nucleotides, the CDR3 is TGTGCCAGCAGCGGCAGCCAATCCTACGAGCAGTACTTC.